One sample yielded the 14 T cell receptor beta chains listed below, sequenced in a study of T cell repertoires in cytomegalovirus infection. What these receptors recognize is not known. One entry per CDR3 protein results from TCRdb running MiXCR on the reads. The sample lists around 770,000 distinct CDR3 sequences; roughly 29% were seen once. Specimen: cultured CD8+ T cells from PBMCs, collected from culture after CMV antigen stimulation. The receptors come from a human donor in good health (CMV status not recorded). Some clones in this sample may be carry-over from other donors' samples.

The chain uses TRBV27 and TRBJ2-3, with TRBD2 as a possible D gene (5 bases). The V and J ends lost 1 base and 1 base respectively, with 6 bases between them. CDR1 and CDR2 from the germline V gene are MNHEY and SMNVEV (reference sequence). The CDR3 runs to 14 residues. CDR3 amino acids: CASSLWRGTDTQYF. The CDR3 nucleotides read TGTGCCAGCAGTTTATGGCGGGGCACAGATACGCAGTATTTT.

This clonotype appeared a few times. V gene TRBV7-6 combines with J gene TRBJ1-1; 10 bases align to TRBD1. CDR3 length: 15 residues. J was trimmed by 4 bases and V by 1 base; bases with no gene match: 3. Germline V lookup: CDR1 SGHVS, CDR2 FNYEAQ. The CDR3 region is CASSLGQGASTEAFF. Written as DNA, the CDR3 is TGTGCCAGCAGCTTAGGACAGGGGGCAAGCACTGAAGCTTTCTTT. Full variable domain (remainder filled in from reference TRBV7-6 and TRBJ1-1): GAGVSQSPRYKVTKRGQDVALRCDPISGHVSLYWYRQALGQGPEFLTYFNYEAQQDKSGLPNDRFSAERPEGSISTLTIQRTEQRDSAMYRCASSLGQGASTEAFFGQGTRLTVV.

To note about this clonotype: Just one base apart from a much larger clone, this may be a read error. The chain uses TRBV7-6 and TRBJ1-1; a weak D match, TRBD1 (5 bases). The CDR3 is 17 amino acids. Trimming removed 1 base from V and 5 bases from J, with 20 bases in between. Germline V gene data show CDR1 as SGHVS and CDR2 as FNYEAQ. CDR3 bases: TGTGCCAGCAGCTTAGGTGCCCACAGGCAGGGTGGAACTGAAGCTTTCTTT. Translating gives CASSLGAHRQGGTEAFF.

The CDR3: CASRPTSGGARNEQFF. DNA for the CDR3: TGTGCCAGCAGACCTACTAGCGGGGGGGCCCGGAATGAGCAGTTCTTC. This rearrangement joins TRBV14 to TRBJ2-1; 13 nucleotides agree with TRBD2. The CDR3 has 16 amino acids. With 6 bases clipped from V and 7 bases from J, the junction kept 9 bases outside the gene matches. Germline CDR1 is SGHDN and CDR2 is FVKESK.

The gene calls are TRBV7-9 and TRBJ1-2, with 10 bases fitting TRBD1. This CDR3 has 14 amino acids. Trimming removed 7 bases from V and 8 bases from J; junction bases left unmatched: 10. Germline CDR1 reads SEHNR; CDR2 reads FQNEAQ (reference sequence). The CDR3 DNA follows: TGTGCCAGCACCTCTCCGGGACAGGGGAAAGGCTACACCTTC. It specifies CASTSPGQGKGYTF.

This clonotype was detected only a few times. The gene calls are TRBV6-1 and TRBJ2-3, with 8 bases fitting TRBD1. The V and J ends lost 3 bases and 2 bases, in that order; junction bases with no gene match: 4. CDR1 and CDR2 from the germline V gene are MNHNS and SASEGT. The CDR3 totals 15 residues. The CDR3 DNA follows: TGTGCCAGCAGTGACAGGACAGGGACCACAGATACGCAGTATTTT. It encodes CASSDRTGTTDTQYF.

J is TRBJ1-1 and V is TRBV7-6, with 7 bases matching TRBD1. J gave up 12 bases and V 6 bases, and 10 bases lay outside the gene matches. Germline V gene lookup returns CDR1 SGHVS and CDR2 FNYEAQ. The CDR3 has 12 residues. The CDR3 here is CASSRQGGEPFF. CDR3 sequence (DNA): TGTGCCAGCAGTAGACAGGGTGGTGAGCCTTTCTTT.

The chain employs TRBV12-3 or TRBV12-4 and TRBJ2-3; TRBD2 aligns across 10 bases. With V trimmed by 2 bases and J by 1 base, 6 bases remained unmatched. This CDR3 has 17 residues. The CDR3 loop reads CASSLRAGGPGTDTQYF. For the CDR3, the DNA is TGTGCCAGCAGTTTACGAGCGGGGGGGCCGGGCACAGATACGCAGTATTTT.

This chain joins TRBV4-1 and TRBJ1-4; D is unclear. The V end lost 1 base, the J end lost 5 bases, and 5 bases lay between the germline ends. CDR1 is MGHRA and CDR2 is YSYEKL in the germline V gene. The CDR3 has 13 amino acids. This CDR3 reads CASSQGGNEKLFF. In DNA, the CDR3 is TGCGCCAGCAGCCAAGGTGGAAATGAAAAACTGTTTTTT.

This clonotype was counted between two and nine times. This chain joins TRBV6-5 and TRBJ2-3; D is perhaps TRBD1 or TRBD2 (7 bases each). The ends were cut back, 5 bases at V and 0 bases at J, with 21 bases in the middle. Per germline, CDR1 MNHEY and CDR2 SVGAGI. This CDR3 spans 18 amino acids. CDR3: CASSRVVGGTASTDTQYF. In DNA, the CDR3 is TGTGCCAGCAGTCGGGTAGTGGGAGGGACAGCTAGCACAGATACGCAGTATTTT.

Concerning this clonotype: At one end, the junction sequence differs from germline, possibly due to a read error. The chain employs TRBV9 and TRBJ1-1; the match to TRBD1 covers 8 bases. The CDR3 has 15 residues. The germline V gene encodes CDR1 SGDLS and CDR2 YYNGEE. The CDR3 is CARSDKQGVDTEAFF. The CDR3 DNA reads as TGTGCCAGAAGCGACAAACAGGGGGTAGACACTGAAGCTTTCTTT.

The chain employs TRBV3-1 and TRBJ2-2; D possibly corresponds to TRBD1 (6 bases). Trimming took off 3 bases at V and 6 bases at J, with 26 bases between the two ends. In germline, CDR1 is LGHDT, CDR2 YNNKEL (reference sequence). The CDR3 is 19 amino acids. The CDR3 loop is CASSHHSPVAGEMAGELFF. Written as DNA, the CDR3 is TGTGCCAGCAGCCACCACAGCCCAGTGGCAGGGGAGATGGCCGGGGAGCTGTTTTTT.

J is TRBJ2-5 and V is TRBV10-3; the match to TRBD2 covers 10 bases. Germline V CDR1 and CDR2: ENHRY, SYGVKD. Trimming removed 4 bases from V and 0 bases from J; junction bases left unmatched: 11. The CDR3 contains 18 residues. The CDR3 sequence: CAISGEVAGGLDQETQYF. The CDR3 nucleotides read TGTGCCATCAGTGGGGAGGTAGCGGGGGGCCTGGACCAAGAGACCCAGTACTTC.

CDR3 protein: CASSPRTPSATDTQYF. CDR3 DNA: TGTGCCAGCAGCCCTCGGACTCCTTCCGCCACAGATACGCAGTATTTT. V gene TRBV6-2 or TRBV6-3 combines with J gene TRBJ2-3; D is possibly TRBD2 (5 bases). The CDR3 spans 16 residues. The germline CDR1 and CDR2 sequences are MNHEY and SVGEGT. Trimming stripped 6 bases from V and 2 bases from J, with 18 bases between.